This T cell receptor (beta chain) was sequenced for a study of graft-versus-host responses after intestinal transplantation. Study background: Recipients received multivisceral, liver-intestinal, or isolated intestinal transplants. Anti-thymocyte globulin induction was given to all recipients, followed by tacrolimus and steroids for around three years. Study-wide results and caveats: The marrow of recipients harbored GvH clones, and ileum or blood showed some of them first.

Clones were sequenced by immunoSEQ multiplex PCR, and TCRdb holds only the in-frame ones, with some missing. This sample has about 120,000 clones, with 85% to 95% found just once. The CDR3 has 17 amino acids. Germline CDR1 and CDR2: SNHLY and FYNNEI. V lost 2 bases and J lost 7; bases outside the gene matches: 12. Turning to this clone: Its antigen is undetermined.

This chain connects TRBV2 to TRBJ2-1; 9 nucleotides align to TRBD2. The source of this sequence is a human donor who received an intestinal transplant. The starting material was unstimulated CD8+ T cells sorted from spleen or lymph node cells, obtained before intestinal transplant. This CDR3 reads CASSEKLRGLALNEQFF. The CDR3 DNA reads TGTGCCAGCAGTGAAAAGCTTCGGGGACTAGCATTAAATGAGCAGTTCTTC.